The 22 T cell receptor beta chains below all came from one sample that was sequenced in a study of blood T cell repertoires in COVID-19. The table came from immunoSEQ multiplex PCR; TCRdb's copy has only in-frame clones and leaves some out. Of 180,000 or so clones listed, 70% to 90% were seen once; the top ten hold 2.5% to 3.5%. Sequenced sample: peripheral blood. The receptors shown here come from a man between 60 and 75 years old with acute or convalescent COVID-19.

The CDR3: CASSYLTGCFNQPQHF. DNA for the CDR3: TGTGCCAGCAGTTATCTGACAGGGTGTTTTAATCAGCCCCAGCATTTT. V and J are TRBV6-8 and TRBJ1-5; TRBD1 aligns across 7 bases. J lost 4 bases, V lost 3 bases, and 9 bases had no gene match. Germline-derived CDR1 and CDR2 are MNHGY and SAAAGT. The CDR3 totals 16 residues.

The chain's CDR3 is CASSFPPVTGETQYF. The CDR3 nucleotides are TGTGCCAGCAGTTTCCCCCCCGTCACCGGAGAGACCCAGTACTTC. This chain connects TRBV6-6 to TRBJ2-5; no reliable D call. The germline V gene encodes CDR1 MNHNY and CDR2 SVGAGI (reference sequence). The V gene lost 4 bases and the J gene lost 4 bases, with 16 bases spanning the gap. The CDR3 has 15 residues.

This clone was counted a single time. The chain recombines TRBV6-2 or TRBV6-3 with TRBJ1-3, with D possibly TRBD1 on 5 matching bases. Germline V gene data show CDR1 as MNHEY and CDR2 as SVGEGT. The CDR3 extends over 15 amino acids. The germline V and J ends were trimmed by 5 bases and 4 bases, with 15 bases remaining between them. CDR3 protein: CASSPGLRQGNTIYF. In DNA form, the CDR3 reads TGTGCCAGCAGTCCCGGCCTGAGACAGGGAAACACCATATATTTT.

The rearrangement joins TRBV18 to TRBJ2-7; D may be TRBD2 (7 bases). Germline CDR1 KGHSH, CDR2 LQKENI. The ends were cut back, 9 bases at V and 4 bases at J, with 16 bases in the middle. The CDR3 covers 13 residues. CDR3 in DNA: TGTGCCAGTCGGTCGGGGGGCCAGTACGAGCAGTACTTC. It specifies CASRSGGQYEQYF.

The CDR3 DNA follows: TGTGCCAGCAGCTTTAGCGGGAGATCCCTTCATGAGCAGTTCTTC. Protein product: CASSFSGRSLHEQFF. The chain is built from TRBV28 and TRBJ2-1; the match to TRBD2 covers 9 bases. This CDR3 has 15 amino acids. Germline V gene data show CDR1 as MDHEN and CDR2 as SYDVKM. The trim removed 6 bases at V and 8 bases at J, leaving 11 bases unmatched.

The V gene is TRBV7-3, the J gene TRBJ2-6; D not resolved. V was clipped by 10 bases and J by 2 bases, with 6 bases between them. Per germline, CDR1 SGHTA and CDR2 FQGTGA. The CDR3 loop spans 12 amino acids. For the CDR3, the DNA is TGTGCCACCAAAACTGGGGCCAACGTCCTGACTTTC. It yields the protein CATKTGANVLTF. The whole variable domain, remainder taken from reference TRBV7-3 and TRBJ2-6, is GAGVSQTPSNKVTEKGKYVELRCDPISGHTALYWYRQSLGQGPEFLIYFQGTGAADDSGLPNDRFFAVRPEGSVSTLKIQRTERGDSAVYLCATKTGANVLTFGAGSRLTVL.

The chain has TRBV29-1 and TRBJ1-1; the match to TRBD1 covers 11 bases. The J segment lost 3 bases and the V segment lost 6 bases, leaving 15 bases of the junction unmatched. This CDR3 spans 17 amino acids. CDR1 and CDR2 from the germline V gene are SQVTM and ANQGSEA. The chain's CDR3 is CSVPWRTGGFSYTEAFF. The CDR3 nucleotides are TGCAGCGTCCCGTGGCGGACAGGGGGCTTTTCGTACACTGAAGCTTTCTTT.

The gene calls are TRBV7-9 and TRBJ1-4, with D possibly being TRBD1 (5 bases). Germline V gene lookup returns CDR1 SEHNR and CDR2 FQNEAQ (reference sequence). The CDR3 sequence is 16 residues long. V shed 5 bases and J shed 0 bases, with 13 bases lying between them. The CDR3 spells CASSRQGSTTNEKLFF. CDR3 DNA sequence: TGTGCCAGCAGCCGTCAGGGATCTACAACTAATGAAAAACTGTTTTTT.

The chain joins TRBV12-3 or TRBV12-4 to TRBJ2-7; D is uncertain. The CDR3 has 11 amino acids. V was shortened by 5 bases and J by 3 bases, with 5 bases between the two germline ends. In DNA form, the CDR3 reads TGTGCCAGCAGTGGCAACTACGAGCAGTACTTC. Translation: CASSGNYEQYF.

The V gene is TRBV5-6, the J gene TRBJ2-3; D call uncertain. The germline V gene encodes CDR1 SGHDT and CDR2 YYEEEE. V was pared by 4 bases and J by 6 bases, with 9 bases between. This CDR3 is built from 12 residues. The CDR3 sequence is CASSPSRDTQYF. CDR3 coding DNA: TGTGCCAGCAGCCCCTCACGGGATACGCAGTATTTT.

This sequence joins TRBV28 and TRBJ1-1; D is uncertain. The V end lost 1 base, the J end lost 8 bases, and 5 bases lay between the germline ends. Per the germline V gene, CDR1 is MDHEN and CDR2 is SYDVKM. The CDR3 extends over 11 amino acids. In DNA, the CDR3 is TGTGCCAGCAGTTTATACAGAGAAGCTTTCTTT. Translated, it gives CASSLYREAFF.

The chain is built from TRBV6-6 and TRBJ1-4; perhaps TRBD1 as D (6 bases). The CDR3 loop spans 12 amino acids. V lost 7 bases and J 9 bases, leaving 12 bases between the germline ends. CDR1 and CDR2 from the germline V gene are MNHNY and SVGAGI (reference sequence). The CDR3 here is CASTLDRQKLFF. The CDR3 nucleotides are TGTGCCAGCACCCTCGACAGGCAAAAACTGTTTTTT.

This clone was seen just once. Other nucleotide sequences from this sample produce the same CDR3. The rearrangement joins TRBV14 to TRBJ2-5; 9 bases are shared with TRBD1. The germline V gene has CDR1 SGHDN and CDR2 FVKESK. V gave up 3 bases and J gave up 2 bases; unmatched junction bases: 1. The CDR3 has 14 residues. For the CDR3, the DNA is TGTGCCAGCAGCCAGGACAGGGGTCAAGAGACCCAGTACTTC. It encodes CASSQDRGQETQYF.

This clone was found a few times. The chain uses TRBV7-9 and TRBJ1-2; TRBD1 matches at 11 bases. Germline CDR1 and CDR2: SEHNR and FQNEAQ (reference sequence). V gave up 4 bases and J gave up 8 bases; unmatched junction bases: 9. The length of the CDR3 is 15 residues. CDR3 amino acids: CASSSLGQGAIGYTF. The CDR3 bases are TGTGCCAGCAGCTCCCTAGGACAGGGGGCGATCGGCTACACCTTC.

This chain joins TRBV10-2 and TRBJ2-1; D is possibly TRBD2 (5 bases). This CDR3 comprises 14 residues. V was clipped by 0 bases and J by 9 bases, with 12 bases between them. CDR1 and CDR2 (germline): WSHSY, SAAADI. The DNA for the CDR3 is TGCGCCAGCAGTGAGTCACTAGTAGCGATTGAGCAGTTCTTC. Amino acid sequence: CASSESLVAIEQFF.

This chain uses TRBV7-2 with TRBJ2-1; the D gene is possibly TRBD2 (5 bases). The CDR3 is 16 residues long. V shed 0 bases and J shed 0 bases, with 9 bases lying between them. The germline V gene has CDR1 SGHTA and CDR2 FQGNSA. CDR3 in amino acids: CASSLAGSYSYNEQFF. CDR3 coding DNA: TGTGCCAGCAGCTTAGCAGGGAGTTACTCCTACAATGAGCAGTTCTTC. The complete variable domain, with remaining parts taken from reference TRBV7-2 and TRBJ2-1, reads GAGVSQSPSNKVTEKGKDVELRCDPISGHTALYWYRQSLGQGLEFLIYFQGNSAPDKSGLPSDRFSAERTGGSVSTLTIQRTQQEDSAVYLCASSLAGSYSYNEQFFGPGTRLTVL.

The CDR3 region has the DNA TGCGCCAGCAGCCAAGCAGGGGCGCATGCCAATGAGCAGTTCTTC. This gives the protein CASSQAGAHANEQFF. V is TRBV4-3 and J is TRBJ2-1; maybe TRBD1 (6 bases). The germline CDR1 and CDR2 sequences are LGHNA and YSLEER. Trimming stripped 1 base from V and 6 bases from J, with 13 bases between. The CDR3 length is 15 residues.

The chain carries TRBV15 and TRBJ2-3, with 9 bases matching TRBD1. Germline CDR1 and CDR2: LNHNV and YYDKDF (reference sequence). V lost 7 bases to trimming and J lost 3 bases; unmatched junction nucleotides: 5. The CDR3 extends over 14 amino acids. The CDR3 DNA reads TGTGCCACCACGTACAGGGGGCCGACAGATACGCAGTATTTT. As protein: CATTYRGPTDTQYF.

The chain has TRBV6-5 and TRBJ2-1; possibly TRBD2 for D (5 bases). Germline CDR1 MNHEY, CDR2 SVGAGI. The CDR3 is 12 amino acids. V was clipped by 4 bases and J by 15 bases, with 16 bases between them. This chain's CDR3 is CASSSFLAFWFF. The DNA of the CDR3 is TGTGCCAGCAGTTCCTTCTTAGCGTTCTGGTTCTTC.

The chain links TRBV19 to TRBJ1-6; D perhaps matches TRBD1 (6 bases). This CDR3 is 14 amino acids long. Looked up from germline, CDR1 is LNHDA and CDR2 is SQIVND (reference sequence). Trimming took 5 bases from V and 5 from J, leaving 10 bases between them. The CDR3 sequence: CASSSRTDNSPLHF. In DNA form, the CDR3 reads TGTGCCAGTAGTTCCCGGACAGATAATTCACCCCTCCACTTT.

V usage is TRBV14 and J usage is TRBJ2-1; 10 nucleotides agree with TRBD2. Germline V CDR1 and CDR2: SGHDN, FVKESK. This CDR3 comprises 15 residues. With 2 bases clipped from V and 8 bases from J, the junction kept 6 bases outside the gene matches. The CDR3 nucleotides are TGTGCCAGCAGCCAAAAGCGGGAGGGCGATGATGAGCAGTTCTTC. Residues: CASSQKREGDDEQFF.

This chain joins TRBV6-6 and TRBJ2-1, with 8 bases aligning to TRBD2. V trimming: 5 bases; J trimming: 6 bases; junction bases outside the gene matches: 6. In germline, CDR1 is MNHNY, CDR2 SVGAGI (reference sequence). This CDR3 contains 14 residues. The chain's CDR3 is CASSTSGGSNEQFF. Here the CDR3 DNA reads TGTGCCAGCAGTACTAGCGGCGGATCCAATGAGCAGTTCTTC.